This is a list of T cell receptor beta chains from one sample in a study of blood T cells in healthy people across ages. Each CDR3 protein is one row after TCRdb ran MiXCR on the 5' RACE reads. This sample yields a few hundred thousand distinct CDR3 sequences, of which 25% to 30% are seen a single time; around 30% belongs to the top ten. Sequenced material: blood. These receptors originate from a woman between 65 and 79 years old in good health. Each CDR3 is given with its conserved first and last residue. D genes are given only for firm matches. Size values are once, few and many counts, or a class for expanded clones, and some rows have none.

>TRBV5-1|-|few|TRBJ2-7
CASSLGSVTYEQYF
TGCGCCAGCAGCTTGGGCTCAGTAACCTACGAGCAGTACTTC
>TRBV28|-|-|TRBJ2-2
CASSLTGINTGELFF
TGTGCCAGCAGTTTGACGGGGATAAACACCGGGGAGCTGTTTTTT
>TRBV12-3/TRBV12-4|-|few|TRBJ2-4
CASSLTAATKNIQYF
TGTGCCAGCAGTTTAACGGCGGCGACCAAAAACATTCAGTACTTC
>TRBV3-1|TRBD2|few|TRBJ2-7
CASSQDSGLAATYEQYF
TGTGCCAGCAGCCAAGATTCGGGACTAGCGGCCACCTACGAGCAGTACTTC
>TRBV11-2|-|-|TRBJ2-5
CASSLDGTPQETQYF
TGTGCCAGCAGCTTAGACGGGACTCCCCAAGAGACCCAGTACTTC
>TRBV2|-|few|TRBJ1-5
CASSAWQSSNQPQHF
TGTGCCAGCAGTGCTTGGCAGAGTAGCAATCAGCCCCAGCATTTT
>TRBV9|-|-|TRBJ2-5
CASSVGQGQETQYF
TGTGCCAGCAGCGTAGGGCAGGGGCAAGAGACCCAGTACTTC
>TRBV20-1|-|-|TRBJ2-3
CSAIGLAPTDTQYF
TGCAGTGCTATCGGGCTAGCGCCCACAGATACGCAGTATTTT
>TRBV7-2|TRBD2|-|TRBJ2-7
CASSLIAGGDGEQYF
TGTGCCAGCAGCTTGATAGCGGGAGGTGATGGCGAGCAGTACTTC
>TRBV2|TRBD2|few|TRBJ2-1
CASTNSGRRVLDNEQFF
TGTGCCAGCACCAACAGCGGGAGAAGGGTTTTGGACAATGAGCAGTTCTTC
>TRBV7-2|-|few|TRBJ2-1
CASSQGTNSDNEQFF
TGTGCCAGCAGCCAGGGGACAAACTCCGACAATGAGCAGTTCTTC
>TRBV5-5|-|-|TRBJ1-2
CASSFIRESYGYTF
TGTGCCAGCAGCTTTATCAGGGAATCTTATGGCTACACCTTC
>TRBV6-2/TRBV6-3|TRBD2|-|TRBJ2-1
CASSYFISGRGNEQFF
TGTGCCAGCAGTTACTTTATCAGCGGGAGAGGCAATGAGCAGTTCTTC
>TRBV4-1|TRBD1|few|TRBJ1-4
CASSRVQGASEKLSF
TGCGCCAGCAGCCGAGTTCAGGGGGCCAGTGAAAAACTGTCTTTT
>TRBV29-1|TRBD1|many|TRBJ2-1
CSVRPRDSYNEQFF
TGCAGCGTCAGGCCCCGGGACAGTTACAATGAGCAGTTCTTC
>TRBV7-2|-|-|TRBJ2-5
CASSREGGLMGETQYF
TGTGCCAGCAGCCGCGAGGGTGGGCTTATGGGGGAGACCCAGTACTTC
>TRBV3-1|-|few|TRBJ2-7
CASSHLGDYEQYF
TGTGCCAGCAGCCATTTGGGCGATTACGAGCAGTACTTC
>TRBV3-1|-|-|TRBJ2-1
CASSPRPYNEQFF
TGTGCCAGCAGCCCCCGGCCGTACAATGAGCAGTTCTTC
>TRBV28|TRBD1|few|TRBJ2-5
CASSPDRGGQETQYF
TGTGCCAGCAGCCCGGACAGGGGGGGACAAGAGACCCAGTACTTC
>TRBV15|-|-|TRBJ2-1
CATGKGGSSYNEQFF
TGTGCCACAGGAAAGGGGGGAAGCTCCTACAATGAGCAGTTCTTC
>TRBV7-9|-|few|TRBJ1-1
CASRLGESMNTEAFF
TGTGCCAGCAGGCTAGGGGAGTCCATGAACACTGAAGCTTTCTTT
>TRBV20-1|-|-|TRBJ2-7
CSARLAKEYEQYF
TGCAGTGCTAGATTAGCGAAGGAATACGAGCAGTACTTC
>TRBV29-1|-|many|TRBJ1-1
CSVEDSGRGTLGLNTEAFF
TGCAGCGTTGAAGACAGCGGACGCGGGACCCTAGGACTGAACACTGAAGCTTTCTTT
>TRBV25-1|-|few|TRBJ1-2
CASSRGNGYTF
TGTGCCAGCAGCCGCGGGAATGGCTACACCTTC
>TRBV7-3|-|-|TRBJ2-3
CASSSLSTPDTQYF
TGTGCCAGCAGCTCCCTATCCACCCCAGATACGCAGTATTTT
>TRBV6-5|TRBD2|-|TRBJ2-1
CASSYSGGSYEQFF
TGTGCCAGCAGTTACTCCGGCGGGAGTTATGAGCAGTTCTTC
>TRBV28|-|many|TRBJ2-1
CASGRPTALSYNEQFF
TGTGCCAGCGGCCGACCGACAGCCCTCTCCTACAATGAGCAGTTCTTC
>TRBV10-3|TRBD1|few|TRBJ1-4
CATGQGDATNEKLFF
TGTGCCACAGGACAGGGGGATGCAACTAATGAAAAACTGTTTTTT
>TRBV28|-|-|TRBJ2-3
CASSPSPGRALGTDTQYF
TGTGCCAGCAGTCCGTCCCCGGGTCGAGCGCTGGGCACAGATACGCAGTATTTT
>TRBV27|TRBD1|-|TRBJ2-2
CASTREGDRNTGELFF
TGTGCCAGCACCCGCGAGGGGGACAGAAACACCGGGGAGCTGTTTTTT
>TRBV20-1|-|-|TRBJ2-3
CSAAGAGDTQYF
TGCAGTGCTGCGGGGGCCGGAGATACGCAGTATTTT
>TRBV11-2|-|few|TRBJ1-1
CASTFSLGGTEAFF
TGTGCCAGCACCTTCTCCTTAGGGGGAACTGAAGCTTTCTTT
>TRBV7-2|TRBD2|-|TRBJ2-7
CASKISGGHYEQYF
TGTGCCAGCAAAATTAGCGGGGGGCACTACGAGCAGTACTTC
>TRBV7-6|-|-|TRBJ2-5
CASSNSEKSSPGETQYF
TGTGCCAGCAGCAACTCCGAAAAGTCGAGTCCGGGAGAGACCCAGTACTTC
>TRBV15|-|-|TRBJ1-6
CATSRSPGGYSPLHF
TGTGCCACCAGCAGATCTCCGGGGGGGTATTCACCCCTCCACTTT
>TRBV7-9|-|-|TRBJ1-4
CASSHGFATNEKLFF
TGTGCCAGCAGCCATGGTTTCGCAACTAATGAAAAACTGTTTTTT
>TRBV7-9|-|few|TRBJ2-5
CASVVNVGLQETQYF
TGTGCCAGCGTAGTTAACGTCGGGCTACAAGAGACCCAGTACTTC